This section outlines one T cell receptor (beta chain) sequence together with its context. Antigen specificity is unknown. This record comes from a study of cytomegalovirus exposure and HLA in healthy donors. Study-wide results and limits: In a later analysis, roughly 17,000 TCR beta sequences were associated with HLA alleles at 0.05 false discovery rate. A later analysis showed TCR association rates differing by HLA locus, peaking at DRB1 and lowest at HLA-C. Specificity for CMV antigens was confirmed in vitro for three of the CMV-associated chains. TCR beta sequences reportedly predicted most subjects' HLA-A and HLA-B alleles accurately.

The CDR3 has 15 residues. Germline CDR1 SGHVS, CDR2 FQNEAQ. V lost 0 bases and J lost 0, with 6 bases in between. PCR primers comprised 60 Vbeta and 13 Jbeta primers. Generated by immunoSEQ multiplex PCR, the TCRdb table keeps only in-frame clones and is missing some. The sample consists of just over 150,000 clones, roughly 88% of them appearing once. The sequencing input was PBMCs. This chain connects TRBV7-8 to TRBJ1-5, with D uncertain. This TCR derives from a man in his forties or fifties in good health and CMV-seropositive. CDR3 in amino acids: CASSLAPVSNQPQHF. As DNA, the CDR3 is TGTGCCAGCAGCTTAGCGCCAGTTAGCAATCAGCCCCAGCATTTT.